This note documents a single T cell receptor (beta chain) sequence. The data belong to a study of shared clonotypes between healthy human individuals. Assay used: immunoSEQ multiplex PCR; TCRdb lists only in-frame clones, some missing. This sample carries hundreds of thousands of clones, about 74% of them seen once, and the ten largest clones take 1.5% to 2%. V was cut by 3 bases and J by 5 bases, with 13 bases left in between. The germline V gene has CDR1 SEHNR and CDR2 FQNEAQ (reference sequence). The CDR3 loop spans 14 amino acids. The chain couples TRBV7-9 to TRBJ1-2; D perhaps matches TRBD1 (5 bases). Sequencing input: memory CD4+ T cells sorted from blood. Specified subset: CD45RA-negative fraction. The receptor was isolated from a woman in her 30s in good health. CDR3 in amino acids: CASSFDLGGYGYTF. CDR3 bases: TGTGCCAGCAGCTTTGATCTCGGGGGATATGGCTACACCTTC.